This T cell receptor beta chain was found in a study of T cells after yellow fever vaccination. Study background: The SMART-Seq v4 Ultra Low Input method served to prepare the low-cell-number fractions. The study's findings and limits: A large majority of primary-vaccination clones showed up again after the booster (approximately 95% CD4, around 90% CD8). In FACS-sorted repertoires, abundant clonotypes from the bulk population could appear as contaminants.

In regard to this clonotype: Its antigen is unknown.

It was through 5'RACE template switching that TCR cDNA was made, with a universal primer site and UMIs added. TCRdb re-called the 5' RACE reads through MiXCR, storing one row per CDR3 protein. Of about 580,000 distinct CDR3 sequences in the sample, about a sixth are singletons; the top ten hold around 15%. Losses at the gene ends were 5 bases for V and 2 bases for J; bases not matched to a gene: 8. Germline CDR1 is SGHTA and CDR2 is FQGNSA. The CDR3 is made up of 15 amino acids. This TCR was sampled from a man aged 18 to 35 who received the YFV17D yellow fever vaccine. Specimen: PBMCs, collected less than 6 days after the first yellow fever vaccination. V and J are TRBV7-2 and TRBJ1-2; TRBD1 agrees at 7 bases. The CDR3: CASSLRQGENYGYTF. The CDR3 DNA reads TGTGCCAGCAGCCTACGACAGGGAGAGAACTATGGCTACACCTTC.